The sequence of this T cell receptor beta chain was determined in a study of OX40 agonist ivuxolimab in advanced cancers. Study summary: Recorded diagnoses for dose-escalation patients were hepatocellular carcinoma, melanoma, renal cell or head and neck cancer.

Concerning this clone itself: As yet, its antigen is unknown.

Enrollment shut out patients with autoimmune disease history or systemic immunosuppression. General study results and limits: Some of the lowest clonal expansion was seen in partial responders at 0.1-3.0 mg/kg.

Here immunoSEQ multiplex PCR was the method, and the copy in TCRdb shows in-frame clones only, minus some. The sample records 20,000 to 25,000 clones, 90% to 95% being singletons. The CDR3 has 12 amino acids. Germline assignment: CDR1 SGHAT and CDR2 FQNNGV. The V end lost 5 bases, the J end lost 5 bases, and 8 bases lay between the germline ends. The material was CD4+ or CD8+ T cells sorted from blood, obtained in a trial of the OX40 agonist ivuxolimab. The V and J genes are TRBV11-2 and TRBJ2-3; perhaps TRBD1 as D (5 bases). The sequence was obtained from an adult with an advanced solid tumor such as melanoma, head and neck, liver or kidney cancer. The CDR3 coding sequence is TGTGCCAGCAGCCGAACAGGAGATACGCAGTATTTT. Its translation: CASSRTGDTQYF.